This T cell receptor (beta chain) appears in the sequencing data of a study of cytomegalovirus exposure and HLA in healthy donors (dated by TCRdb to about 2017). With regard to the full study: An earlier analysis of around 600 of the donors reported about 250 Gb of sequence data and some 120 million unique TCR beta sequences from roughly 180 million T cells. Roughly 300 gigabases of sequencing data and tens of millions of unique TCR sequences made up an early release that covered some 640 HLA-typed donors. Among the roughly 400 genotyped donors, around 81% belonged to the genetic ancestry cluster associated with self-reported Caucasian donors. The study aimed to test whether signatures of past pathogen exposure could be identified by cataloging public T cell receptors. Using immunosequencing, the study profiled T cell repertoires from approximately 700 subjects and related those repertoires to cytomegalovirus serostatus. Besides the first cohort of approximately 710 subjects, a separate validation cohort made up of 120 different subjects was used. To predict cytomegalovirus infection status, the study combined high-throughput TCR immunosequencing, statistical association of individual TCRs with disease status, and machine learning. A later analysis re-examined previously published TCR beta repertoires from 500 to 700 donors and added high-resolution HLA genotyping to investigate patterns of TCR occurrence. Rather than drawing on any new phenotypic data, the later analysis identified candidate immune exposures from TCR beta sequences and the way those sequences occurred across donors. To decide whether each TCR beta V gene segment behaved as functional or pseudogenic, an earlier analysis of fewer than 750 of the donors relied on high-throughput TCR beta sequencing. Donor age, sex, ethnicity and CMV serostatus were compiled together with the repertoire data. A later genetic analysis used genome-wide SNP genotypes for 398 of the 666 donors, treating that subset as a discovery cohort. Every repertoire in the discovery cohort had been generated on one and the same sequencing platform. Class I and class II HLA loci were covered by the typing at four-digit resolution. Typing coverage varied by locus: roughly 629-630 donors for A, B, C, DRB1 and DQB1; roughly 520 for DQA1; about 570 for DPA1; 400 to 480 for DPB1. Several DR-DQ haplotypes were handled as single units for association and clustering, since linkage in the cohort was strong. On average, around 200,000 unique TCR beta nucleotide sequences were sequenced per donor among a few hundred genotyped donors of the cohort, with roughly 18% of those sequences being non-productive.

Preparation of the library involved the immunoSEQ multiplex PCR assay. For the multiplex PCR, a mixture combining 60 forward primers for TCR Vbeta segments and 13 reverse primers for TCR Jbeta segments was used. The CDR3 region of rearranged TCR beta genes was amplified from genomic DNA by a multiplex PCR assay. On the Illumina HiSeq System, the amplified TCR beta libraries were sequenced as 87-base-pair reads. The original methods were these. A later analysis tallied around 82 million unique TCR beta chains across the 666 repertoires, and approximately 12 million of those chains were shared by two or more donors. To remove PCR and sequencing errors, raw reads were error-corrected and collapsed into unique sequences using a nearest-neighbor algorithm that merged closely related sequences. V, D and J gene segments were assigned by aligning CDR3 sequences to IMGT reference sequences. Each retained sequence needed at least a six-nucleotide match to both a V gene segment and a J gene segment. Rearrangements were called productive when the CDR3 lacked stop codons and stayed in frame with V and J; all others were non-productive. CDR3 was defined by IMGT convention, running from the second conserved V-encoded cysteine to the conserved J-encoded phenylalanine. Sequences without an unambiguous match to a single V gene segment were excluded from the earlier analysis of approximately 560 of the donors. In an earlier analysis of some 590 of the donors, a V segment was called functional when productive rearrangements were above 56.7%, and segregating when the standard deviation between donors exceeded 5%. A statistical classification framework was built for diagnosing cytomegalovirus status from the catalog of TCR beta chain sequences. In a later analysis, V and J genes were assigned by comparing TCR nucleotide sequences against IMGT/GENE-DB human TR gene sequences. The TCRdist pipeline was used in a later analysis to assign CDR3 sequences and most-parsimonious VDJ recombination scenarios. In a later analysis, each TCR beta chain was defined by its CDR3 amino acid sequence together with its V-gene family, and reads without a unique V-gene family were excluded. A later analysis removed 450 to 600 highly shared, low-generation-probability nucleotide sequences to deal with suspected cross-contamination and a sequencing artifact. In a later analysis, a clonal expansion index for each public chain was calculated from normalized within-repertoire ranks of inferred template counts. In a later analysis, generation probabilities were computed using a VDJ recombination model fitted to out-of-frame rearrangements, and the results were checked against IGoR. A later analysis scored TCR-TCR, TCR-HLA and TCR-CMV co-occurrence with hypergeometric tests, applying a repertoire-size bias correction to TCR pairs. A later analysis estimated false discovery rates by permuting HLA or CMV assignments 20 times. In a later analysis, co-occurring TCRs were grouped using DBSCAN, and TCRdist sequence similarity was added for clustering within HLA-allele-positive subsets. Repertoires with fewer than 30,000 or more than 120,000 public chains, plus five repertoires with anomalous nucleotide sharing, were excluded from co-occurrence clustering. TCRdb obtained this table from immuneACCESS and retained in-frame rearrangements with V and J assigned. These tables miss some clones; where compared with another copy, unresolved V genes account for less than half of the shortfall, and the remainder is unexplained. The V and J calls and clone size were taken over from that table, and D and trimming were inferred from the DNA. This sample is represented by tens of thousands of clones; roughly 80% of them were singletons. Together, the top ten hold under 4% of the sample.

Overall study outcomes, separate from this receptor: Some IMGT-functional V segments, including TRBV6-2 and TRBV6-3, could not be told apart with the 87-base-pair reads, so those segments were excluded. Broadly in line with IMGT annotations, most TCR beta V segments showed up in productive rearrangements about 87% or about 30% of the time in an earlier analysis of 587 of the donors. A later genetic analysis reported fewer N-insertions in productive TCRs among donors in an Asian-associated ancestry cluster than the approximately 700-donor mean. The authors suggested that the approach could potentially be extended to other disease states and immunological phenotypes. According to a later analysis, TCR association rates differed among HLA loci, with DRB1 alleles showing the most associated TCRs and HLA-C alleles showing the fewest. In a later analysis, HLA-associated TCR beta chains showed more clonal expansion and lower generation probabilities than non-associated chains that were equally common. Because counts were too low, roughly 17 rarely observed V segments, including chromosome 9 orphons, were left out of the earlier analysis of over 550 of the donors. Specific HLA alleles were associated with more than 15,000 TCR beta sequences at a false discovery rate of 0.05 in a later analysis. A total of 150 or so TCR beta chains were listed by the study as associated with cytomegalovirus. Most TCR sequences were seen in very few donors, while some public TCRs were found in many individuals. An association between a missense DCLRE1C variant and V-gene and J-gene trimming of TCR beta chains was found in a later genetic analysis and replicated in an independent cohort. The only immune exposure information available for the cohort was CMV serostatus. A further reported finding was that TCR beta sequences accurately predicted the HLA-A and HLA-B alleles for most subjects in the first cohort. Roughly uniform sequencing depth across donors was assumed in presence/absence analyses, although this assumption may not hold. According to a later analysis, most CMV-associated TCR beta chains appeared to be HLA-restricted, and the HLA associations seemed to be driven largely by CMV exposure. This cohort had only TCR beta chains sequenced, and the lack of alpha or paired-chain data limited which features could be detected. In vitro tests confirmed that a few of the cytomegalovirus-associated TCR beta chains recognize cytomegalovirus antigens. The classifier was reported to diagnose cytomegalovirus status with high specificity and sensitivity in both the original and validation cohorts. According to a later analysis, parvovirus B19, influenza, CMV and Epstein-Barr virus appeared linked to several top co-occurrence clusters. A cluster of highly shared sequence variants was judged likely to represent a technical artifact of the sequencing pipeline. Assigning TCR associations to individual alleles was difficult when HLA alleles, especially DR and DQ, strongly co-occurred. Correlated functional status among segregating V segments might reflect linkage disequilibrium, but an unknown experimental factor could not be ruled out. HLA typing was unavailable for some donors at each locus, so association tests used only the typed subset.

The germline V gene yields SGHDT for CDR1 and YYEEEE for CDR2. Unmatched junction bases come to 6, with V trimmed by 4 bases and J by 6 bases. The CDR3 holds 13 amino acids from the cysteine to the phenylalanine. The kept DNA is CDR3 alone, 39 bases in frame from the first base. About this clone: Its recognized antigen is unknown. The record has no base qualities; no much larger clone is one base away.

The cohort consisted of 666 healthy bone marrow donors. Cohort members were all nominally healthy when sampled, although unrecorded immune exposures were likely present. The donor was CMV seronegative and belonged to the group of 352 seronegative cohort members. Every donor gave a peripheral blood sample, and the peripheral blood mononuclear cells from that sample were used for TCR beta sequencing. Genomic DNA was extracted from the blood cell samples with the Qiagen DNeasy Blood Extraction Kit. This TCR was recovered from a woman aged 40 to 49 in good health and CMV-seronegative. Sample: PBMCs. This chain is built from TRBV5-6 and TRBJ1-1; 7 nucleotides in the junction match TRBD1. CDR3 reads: CASSRQGAAEAFF. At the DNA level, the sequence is TGTGCCAGCAGCCGACAGGGAGCGGCTGAAGCTTTCTTT. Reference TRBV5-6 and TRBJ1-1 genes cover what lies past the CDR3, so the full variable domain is DAGVTQSPTHLIKTRGQQVTLRCSPKSGHDTVSWYQQALGQGPQFIFQYYEEEERQRGNFPDRFSGHQFPNYSSELNVNALLLGDSALYLCASSRQGAAEAFFGQGTRLTVV.